These T cell receptor beta chains were read from a single sample in a study of blood T cell repertoires in COVID-19. Using immunoSEQ multiplex PCR, the repertoire was profiled, and TCRdb retains in-frame clones only, with some absent. The top ten clones hold roughly 3% of a sample with about 220,000 clones, roughly 84% of them seen once. Sequencing was done on a sample of peripheral blood. Receptor source: a woman aged 25 to 39 who had recovered from COVID-19. Each CDR3 is given with its conserved first and last residue. A D gene is named only where the DNA matches it firmly. The size of a clone is reported for some rows only, either as once, few or many, or as a class for expanded clones.

>TRBV30|TRBJ2-3|NA|NA
TGTGCCTGTACAGGGAGTGGCACAGATACGCAGTATTTT
CACTGSGTDTQYF
>TRBV6-4|TRBJ1-1|NA|NA
TGTGCCAGCAGTGACTCGCCCGGAGGATACACTGAAGCTTTCTTT
CASSDSPGGYTEAFF
>TRBV11-2|TRBJ2-3|NA|TRBD2
TGTGCCAGCAGCTTAAGGGGCCGGCTAGCGGGAGATCTCACAGATACGCAGTATTTT
CASSLRGRLAGDLTDTQYF
>TRBV28|TRBJ2-7|NA|TRBD1
TGTGCCAGCAGTTCATCCTGGGACAGGGGTTCCTACGAGCAGTACTTC
CASSSSWDRGSYEQYF
>TRBV5-1|TRBJ2-6|NA|NA
TGCGCCACCAGCCCTAGGGGGACTGGGGCCAACGTCCTGACTTTC
CATSPRGTGANVLTF
>TRBV7-9|TRBJ2-1|once|NA
TGTGCCAGCAGCTCTACAGGGGACTTGGACAATGAGCAGTTCTTC
CASSSTGDLDNEQFF
>TRBV6-5|TRBJ2-7|NA|NA
TGTGCCAGCAGTTACTACCCCCGGGACGAGCAGTACTTC
CASSYYPRDEQYF
>TRBV7-6|TRBJ2-1|NA|TRBD2
TGTGCCAGCAGCCCTTTCGGGACTAGCGGGAGTCTGTATGAGCAGTTCTTC
CASSPFGTSGSLYEQFF
>TRBV3-1/TRBV3-2|TRBJ2-3|NA|NA
TGTGCCAGCAGCCAAAGCGTCGGGAGAACAGATACGCAGTATTTT
CASSQSVGRTDTQYF
>TRBV30|TRBJ1-2|NA|NA
TGTGCCGGGAGCCTTATGGCTGGCTACACCTTC
CAGSLMAGYTF
>TRBV19|TRBJ1-1|NA|NA
TGTGCCAGTAGCTCCGACAGAGTGAACACTGAAGCTTTCTTT
CASSSDRVNTEAFF
>TRBV7-3|TRBJ2-7|NA|TRBD2
TGTGCCAGCAGCTACTGGACTAGCGGGTTTGTTTACCCCCACGAGCAGTACTTC
CASSYWTSGFVYPHEQYF
>TRBV19|TRBJ2-2|NA|TRBD2
TGTGCCAGTAGTGGGGGATTAGCGGGATCAACCACCGGGGAGCTGTTTTTT
CASSGGLAGSTTGELFF
>TRBV7-9|TRBJ2-7|NA|NA
TGTGCCAGCAGCTCTTCGGGACTTTGGGGCTACGAGCAGTACTTC
CASSSSGLWGYEQYF
>TRBV3-1/TRBV3-2|TRBJ1-1|NA|TRBD1
TGTGCCAGCAGCCAAGGGGGACAGGCGGAAGCTTTCTTT
CASSQGGQAEAFF
>TRBV6-4|TRBJ1-6|NA|NA
TGTGCCAGCAGTGACTCCGCCGGGGGAGGGACGGTCAGTTCACCCCTCCACTTT
CASSDSAGGGTVSSPLHF
>TRBV11-2|TRBJ2-7|NA|TRBD2
TGTGCCAGCAGCTTTCAAAGGTCCCTAGCGGGAGTGACCTACGAGCAGTACTTC
CASSFQRSLAGVTYEQYF
>TRBV19|TRBJ2-7|NA|NA
TGTGCCAGTGGGAATAGTAGTGCAGGGGATGGGTTACTTACCTACGAGCAGTACTTC
CASGNSSAGDGLLTYEQYF
>TRBV6-6|TRBJ1-5|NA|NA
TGTGCCAGCAGTCGCGATCGAAACACAGGGAATAGCAATCAGCCCCAGCATTTT
CASSRDRNTGNSNQPQHF
>TRBV30|TRBJ2-6|NA|NA
TGTGCCTGGAGTGCAAGACGGGGGTCGTACTCTGGGGCCAACGTCCTGACTTTC
CAWSARRGSYSGANVLTF
>TRBV6-1|TRBJ1-1|NA|TRBD1
TGTGCCAGCAGTGAAGTTACAGGGGGGGGAACTGAAGCTTTCTTT
CASSEVTGGGTEAFF
>TRBV4-1|TRBJ2-7|NA|TRBD2
TGCGCCAGCAGCCAAGAAAGGCTAGCGGGCCGCTACGAGCAGTACTTC
CASSQERLAGRYEQYF